This T cell receptor beta chain was documented in a study of T-cell memory formation after mild COVID-19. Study as a whole: There were largely donor-specific TCR clusters.

This clonotype was seen more than once but under ten times. Its antigen is undetermined. Study-level results: Balance between CD4 and CD8 was seen in clones contracting day 15 to 85, and a CD4+ lean was seen in later expanders.

TCRdb re-analysed the 5' RACE reads in MiXCR, keeping a single row per CDR3 protein. The table has 300,000 to 400,000 distinct CDR3 sequences, about 21% seen once; the top ten hold roughly an eighth. The receptor's source is an adult woman who had mild COVID-19 (a few samples of this study predate the infection). Cell type and time point are not known. Sequencing was carried out using PBMCs or a T cell subset sorted from them (not recorded which).

CDR3 nucleotide sequence: TGCGCCAGCAGCCAAGATCCGGGGGGCGGGGGAAGGGAGCTGTTTTTT. Translating it yields CASSQDPGGGGRELFF. V gene TRBV4-1 combines with J gene TRBJ2-2, with D perhaps matching TRBD2 (7 bases). The ends were cut back, 0 bases at V and 9 bases at J, with 17 bases in the middle. CDR3 length: 16 amino acids. Germline V gene lookup returns CDR1 MGHRA and CDR2 YSYEKL.